The 5 T cell receptor beta chains listed next were all sequenced from one sample in a study of T cell changes during pregnancy in multiple sclerosis. Profiling relied on immunoSEQ multiplex PCR, and the TCRdb table lists in-frame clones only, not all of them. The profile shows some 76,000 clones, around 90% of them singletons. The starting material was CD4+ T cells from peripheral blood mononuclear cells, obtained after pregnancy. The origin of the receptors is a female donor with multiple sclerosis, enrolled in a pregnancy study.

The V call is TRBV5-1, the J call TRBJ1-1, with D possibly being TRBD1 (6 bases). This CDR3 is built from 14 residues. Germline V gives CDR1 SGHRS, CDR2 YFSETQ. Deletions cut 5 bases from V and 1 base from J, with 12 bases between. The CDR3 spells CASSRGAGNTEAFF. The CDR3 nucleotides read TGCGCCAGCAGTCGGGGGGCAGGGAACACTGAAGCTTTCTTT. The whole variable domain, filled in from reference TRBV5-1 and TRBJ1-1, reads KAGVTQTPRYLIKTRGQQVTLSCSPISGHRSVSWYQQTPGQGLQFLFEYFSETQRNKGNFPGRFSGRQFSNSRSEMNVSTLELGDSALYLCASSRGAGNTEAFFGQGTRLTVV.

A few counts support this clone. The J gene is TRBJ2-1, the V gene TRBV5-5; 9 positions agree with TRBD2. CDR3 length: 14 amino acids. The V and J ends lost 5 bases and 7 bases, in that order; junction bases with no gene match: 7. Germline CDR1 reads SGHKS; CDR2 reads YYEKEE (reference sequence). The CDR3 DNA reads TGTGCCAGCAGTCTCCTAGCGGGGTTGAATGAGCAGTTCTTC. Amino acids: CASSLLAGLNEQFF.

This clone was detected only a few times. In DNA, the CDR3 is TGCGCCAGCAGCCCCACGGGACTAGCGGGAACCTACGAGCAGTACTTC. Amino acids: CASSPTGLAGTYEQYF. The chain is built from TRBV5-1 and TRBJ2-7; 13 bases agree with TRBD2. This CDR3 is built from 16 residues. Germline values: CDR1 SGHRS, CDR2 YFSETQ. With 4 bases clipped from V and 2 bases from J, the junction kept 6 bases outside the gene matches.

The chain joins TRBV6-6 to TRBJ2-1; D possibly corresponds to TRBD2 (6 bases). The CDR3 extends over 13 amino acids. Germline V gene data show CDR1 as MNHNY and CDR2 as SVGAGI (reference sequence). V was cut by 9 bases and J by 6 bases, with 15 bases left in between. The CDR3 here is CASNTGVSNEQFF. In nucleotides, the CDR3 is TGTGCCAGTAATACGGGAGTAAGCAATGAGCAGTTCTTC.

CDR3 protein: CASRTTGGKTQYF. The CDR3 bases are TGTGCCAGTAGGACAACAGGGGGAAAGACCCAGTACTTC. The chain has TRBV19 and TRBJ2-5; 8 positions match TRBD1. CDR3 size: 13 residues. The J segment lost 6 bases and the V segment lost 6 bases, leaving 6 bases of the junction unmatched. The germline CDR1 and CDR2 sequences are LNHDA and SQIVND (reference sequence).